These 2 T cell receptor beta chains originate from one sample sequenced in a study of vaccination effects on CD4 cells after COVID-19. Expansion with viral peptide pools was applied to antigen-specific CD4+ T cells by the ViraFEST assay prior to sequencing. Investigators separated out CD4+ T cells once about 10 days of culture had passed. Infection with SARS-CoV-2 occurred in the person between March and December 2020, and PCR confirmed it. The table came from immunoSEQ multiplex PCR; TCRdb's copy has only in-frame clones and leaves some out. The table records roughly 54,000 clones, about 77% of them present only once. No antigens are known for them. This specimen consisted of CD4+ T cells from PBMCs cultured with HIV peptides, obtained before COVID-19 vaccination. The subset: HIV-1 Nef peptide pool negative control/reference culture. The receptors here all came from a human donor who had a prior SARS-CoV-2 infection.

The CDR3 sequence is CASSQGWGGTEAFF. In nucleotides, the CDR3 is TGTGCCAGCAGCCAAGGGTGGGGGGGAACCGAAGCTTTCTTT. The chain links TRBV3-1 (or the pseudogene TRBV3-2) to TRBJ1-1; a weak D match, TRBD1 (5 bases). Germline V gives CDR1 LGHDT, CDR2 YNNKEL (reference sequence). This CDR3 contains 14 residues. Trimming shortened V by 1 base and J by 8 bases, and 14 bases separated the two germline ends.

This clone was recorded a few times. This sequence joins TRBV25-1 and TRBJ2-5; unclear D gene. Trimming pared 3 bases from V and 7 bases from J, leaving 12 bases between. The CDR3 is made up of 13 amino acids. Germline CDR1 MGHDK, CDR2 SYGVNS. The CDR3 here is CASSERLDGTQYF. The CDR3 DNA reads TGTGCCAGCAGTGAGAGACTGGACGGGACCCAGTACTTC.